This T cell receptor (beta chain) was identified during a study of response to subunit inactivated influenza vaccine. Study-wide results and caveats: It was suggested by the authors that few new T cells are recruited by each seasonal influenza vaccination.

MiXCR was run by TCRdb on the RT-PCR reads, yielding one entry per CDR3 protein. Here the sample spans hundreds of thousands of distinct CDR3 sequences, over 9.5% being singletons. Regarding this clonotype: Its antigen remains unknown.

The germline V gene encodes CDR1 KGHSH and CDR2 LQKENI. V lost 3 bases and J lost 9; bases outside the gene matches: 10. This CDR3 comprises 16 residues. This sequence originates from a man aged 50 or older who received an inactivated influenza vaccine. The chain uses TRBV18 and TRBJ2-1; 11 bases match TRBD2. The sample was PBMCs from blood, taken on the day of vaccination. The CDR3 coding sequence is TGTGCCAGCTCACCCGCCGGGACTAGCGGTTCGTTTGAGCAGTTCTTC. Translated: CASSPAGTSGSFEQFF.